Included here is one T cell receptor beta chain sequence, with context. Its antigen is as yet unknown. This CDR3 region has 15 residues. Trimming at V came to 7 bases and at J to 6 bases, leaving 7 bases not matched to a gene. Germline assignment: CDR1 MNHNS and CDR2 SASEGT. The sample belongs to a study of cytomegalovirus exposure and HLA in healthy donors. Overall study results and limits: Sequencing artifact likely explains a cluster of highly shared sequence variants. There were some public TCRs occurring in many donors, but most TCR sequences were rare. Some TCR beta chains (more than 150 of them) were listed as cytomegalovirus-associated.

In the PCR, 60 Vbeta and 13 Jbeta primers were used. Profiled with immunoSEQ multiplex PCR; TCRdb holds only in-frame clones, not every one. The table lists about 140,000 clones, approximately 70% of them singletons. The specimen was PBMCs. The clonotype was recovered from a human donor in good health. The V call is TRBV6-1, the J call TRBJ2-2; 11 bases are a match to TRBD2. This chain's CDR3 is CASNSGRGGSGELFF. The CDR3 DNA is TGTGCCAGCAATAGCGGGAGGGGGGGGTCCGGGGAGCTGTTTTTT.